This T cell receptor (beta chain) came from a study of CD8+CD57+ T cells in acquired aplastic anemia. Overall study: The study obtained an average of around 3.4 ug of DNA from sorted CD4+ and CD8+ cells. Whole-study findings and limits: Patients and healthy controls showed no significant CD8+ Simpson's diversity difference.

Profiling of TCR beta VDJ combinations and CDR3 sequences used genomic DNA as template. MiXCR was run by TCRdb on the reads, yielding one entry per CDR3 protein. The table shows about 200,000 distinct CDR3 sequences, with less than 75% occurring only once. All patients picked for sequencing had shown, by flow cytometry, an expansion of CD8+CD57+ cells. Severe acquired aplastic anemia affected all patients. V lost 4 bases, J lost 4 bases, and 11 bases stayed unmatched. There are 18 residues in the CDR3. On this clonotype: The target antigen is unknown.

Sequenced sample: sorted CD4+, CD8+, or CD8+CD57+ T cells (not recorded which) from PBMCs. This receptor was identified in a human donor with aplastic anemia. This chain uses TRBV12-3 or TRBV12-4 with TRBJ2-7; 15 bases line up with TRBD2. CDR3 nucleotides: TGTGCCAGCAGTTGGTCCGGACTAGCGGGGGGGCCGACTTACGAGCAGTACTTC. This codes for CASSWSGLAGGPTYEQYF.